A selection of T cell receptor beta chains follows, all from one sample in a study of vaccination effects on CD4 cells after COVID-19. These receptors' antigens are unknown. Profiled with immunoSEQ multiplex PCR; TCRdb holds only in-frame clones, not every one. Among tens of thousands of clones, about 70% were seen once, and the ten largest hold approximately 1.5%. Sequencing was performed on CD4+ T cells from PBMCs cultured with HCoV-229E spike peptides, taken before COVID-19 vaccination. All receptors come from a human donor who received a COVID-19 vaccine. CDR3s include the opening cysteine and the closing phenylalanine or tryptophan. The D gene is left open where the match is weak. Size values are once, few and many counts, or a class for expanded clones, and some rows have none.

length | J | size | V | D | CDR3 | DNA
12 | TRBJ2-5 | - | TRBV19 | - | CASNAGEETQYF | TGTGCCAGTAACGCCGGGGAAGAGACCCAGTACTTC
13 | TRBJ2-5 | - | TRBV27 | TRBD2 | CASSYRGEGTQYF | TGTGCCAGCAGTTATCGGGGGGAAGGGACCCAGTACTTC
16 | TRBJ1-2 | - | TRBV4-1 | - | CASSPIGQGANYGYTF | TGCGCCAGCAGCCCCATTGGACAAGGAGCTAACTATGGCTACACCTTC
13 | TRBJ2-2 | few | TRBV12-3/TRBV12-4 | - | CASRAGQTGELFF | TGTGCCAGCAGAGCGGGACAAACCGGGGAGCTGTTTTTT
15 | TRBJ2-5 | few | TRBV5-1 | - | CASSLGPRGWETQYF | TGCGCCAGCAGCTTGGGACCCAGGGGCTGGGAGACCCAGTACTTC
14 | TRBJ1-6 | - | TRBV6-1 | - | CASSDGLYNSPLHF | TGTGCCAGCAGTGACGGCCTATATAATTCACCCCTCCACTTT
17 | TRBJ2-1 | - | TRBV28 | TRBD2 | CASSLVYPGLAGGRQFF | TGTGCCAGCAGTTTAGTATATCCGGGACTAGCGGGGGGGAGGCAGTTCTTC
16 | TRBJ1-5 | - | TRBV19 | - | CASKTDTTYSNQPQHF | TGTGCCAGTAAAACCGACACCACCTATAGCAATCAGCCCCAGCATTTT
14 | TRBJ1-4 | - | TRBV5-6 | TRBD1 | CASSWDRLGEKLFF | TGTGCCAGCAGCTGGGACAGGCTCGGGGAGAAACTGTTTTTT
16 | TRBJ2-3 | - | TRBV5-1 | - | CASSLEGDLSTDTQYF | TGCGCCAGCAGCTTGGAAGGGGATCTGAGCACAGATACGCAGTATTTT
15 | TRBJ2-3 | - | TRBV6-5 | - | CASSSLRGPTDTQYF | TGTGCCAGCAGTTCTTTAAGGGGACCCACAGATACGCAGTATTTT
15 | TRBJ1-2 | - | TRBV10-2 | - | CASSEPLRLGYGYTF | TGCGCCAGCAGTGAACCCCTAAGGCTCGGCTATGGCTACACCTTC
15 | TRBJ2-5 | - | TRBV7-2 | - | CASTWSQGRRETQYF | TGTGCCAGCACCTGGTCCCAGGGACGTAGGGAGACCCAGTACTTC
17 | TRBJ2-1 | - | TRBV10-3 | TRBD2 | CAISPGRTSGGAHEQFF | TGTGCCATCAGTCCAGGTCGGACTAGCGGGGGGGCGCATGAGCAGTTCTTC
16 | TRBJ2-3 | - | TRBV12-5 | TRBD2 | CASGLGLAGFTDTQYF | TGTGCTAGTGGTTTGGGACTAGCGGGTTTCACAGATACGCAGTATTTT
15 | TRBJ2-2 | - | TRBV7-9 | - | CASSLGDTNTGELFF | TGTGCCAGCAGCTTAGGGGACACGAACACCGGGGAGCTGTTTTTT
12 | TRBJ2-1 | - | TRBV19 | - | CASSTPQNEQFF | TGTGCCAGTAGCACCCCCCAAAATGAGCAGTTCTTC
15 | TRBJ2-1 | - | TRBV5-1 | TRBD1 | CASSGWDRGYNEQFF | TGCGCCAGCAGCGGGTGGGACAGGGGTTACAATGAGCAGTTCTTC
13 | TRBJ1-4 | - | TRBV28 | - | CASSLRINEKLFF | TGTGCCAGCAGTTTACGGATTAATGAAAAACTGTTTTTT
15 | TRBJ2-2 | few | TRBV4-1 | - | CASSQLRAATGELFF | TGCGCCAGCAGCCAGCTCAGGGCGGCTACCGGGGAGCTGTTTTTT
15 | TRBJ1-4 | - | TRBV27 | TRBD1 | CASSLSGTGDEKLFF | TGTGCCAGCAGTTTATCAGGGACAGGGGACGAAAAACTGTTTTTT
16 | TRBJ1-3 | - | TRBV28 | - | CASREGLSVSGNTIYF | TGTGCCAGCAGAGAAGGACTCTCCGTCTCTGGAAACACCATATATTTT
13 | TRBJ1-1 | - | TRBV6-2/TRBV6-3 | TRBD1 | CASSRTGPTEAFF | TGTGCCAGCAGTCGGACAGGGCCCACTGAAGCTTTCTTT
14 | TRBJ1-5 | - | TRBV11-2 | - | CASSKGPNNQPQHF | TGTGCCAGCAGCAAAGGACCAAACAATCAGCCCCAGCATTTT
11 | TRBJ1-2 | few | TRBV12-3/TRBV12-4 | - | CASSLGYGYTF | TGTGCCAGCAGTTTGGGCTATGGCTACACCTTC
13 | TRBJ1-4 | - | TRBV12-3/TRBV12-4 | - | CASSLGTREKLFF | TGTGCCAGCAGTTTGGGGACGAGGGAAAAACTGTTTTTT
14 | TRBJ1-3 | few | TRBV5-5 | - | CASSLAPGGNTIYF | TGTGCCAGCAGCTTGGCTCCAGGCGGAAACACCATATATTTT
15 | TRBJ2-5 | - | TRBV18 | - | CASSPVAGAQETQYF | TGTGCCAGCTCACCAGTTGCTGGGGCCCAAGAGACCCAGTACTTC
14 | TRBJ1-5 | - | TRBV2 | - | CASSVGSVPQPQHF | TGTGCCAGCAGTGTGGGTTCAGTTCCCCAGCCCCAGCATTTT
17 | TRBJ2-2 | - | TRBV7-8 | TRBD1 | CASSSQTGARNTGELFF | TGTGCCAGCAGCTCTCAGACAGGGGCCAGAAACACCGGGGAGCTGTTTTTT
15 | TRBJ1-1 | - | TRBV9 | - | CASSVGADMNTEAFF | TGTGCCAGCAGCGTAGGGGCGGACATGAACACTGAAGCTTTCTTT
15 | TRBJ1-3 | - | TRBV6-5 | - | CASTFDRYSGNTIYF | TGTGCCAGCACCTTCGACCGTTACTCTGGAAACACCATATATTTT
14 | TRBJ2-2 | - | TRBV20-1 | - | CSASYREGAGELFF | TGCAGTGCTAGTTACAGGGAGGGCGCCGGGGAGCTGTTTTTT
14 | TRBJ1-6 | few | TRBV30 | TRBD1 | CAWTLDRSNSPLHF | TGTGCCTGGACCTTGGACAGGAGTAATTCACCCCTCCACTTT
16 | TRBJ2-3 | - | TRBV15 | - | CATSRDPGSATDTQYF | TGTGCCACCAGCAGAGATCCGGGCAGCGCCACAGATACGCAGTATTTT
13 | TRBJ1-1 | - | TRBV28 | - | CASSFAQSTEAFF | TGTGCCAGCAGTTTTGCCCAAAGCACTGAAGCTTTCTTT
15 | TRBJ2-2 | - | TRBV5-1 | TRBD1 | CASSTWTGEAGELFF | TGCGCCAGCAGCACGTGGACAGGGGAAGCCGGGGAGCTGTTTTTT
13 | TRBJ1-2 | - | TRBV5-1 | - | CASSLAGNYGYTF | TGCGCCAGCAGCTTGGCGGGGAATTATGGCTACACCTTC
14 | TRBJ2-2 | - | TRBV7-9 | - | CASSPWSGRGELFF | TGTGCCAGCAGCCCCTGGTCGGGACGCGGGGAGCTGTTTTTT
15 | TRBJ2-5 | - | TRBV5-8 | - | CASSLRGSLQETQYF | TGTGCCAGCAGCTTACGGGGCAGCCTTCAAGAGACCCAGTACTTC
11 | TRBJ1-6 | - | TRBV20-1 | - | CSVGKNSPLHF | TGCAGTGTCGGGAAAAATTCACCCCTCCACTTT
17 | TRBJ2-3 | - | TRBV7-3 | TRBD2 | CASSQTSGPISPDTQYF | TGTGCCAGCAGCCAGACTAGCGGCCCAATATCGCCAGATACGCAGTATTTT
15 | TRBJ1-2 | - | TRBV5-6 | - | CASSLAGFGVYGYTF | TGTGCCAGCAGCTTGGCCGGTTTCGGAGTCTATGGCTACACCTTC
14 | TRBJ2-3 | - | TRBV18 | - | CASSPPPVTDTQYF | TGTGCCAGCTCACCACCCCCGGTTACAGATACGCAGTATTTT
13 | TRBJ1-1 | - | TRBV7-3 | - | CASSSDPQGKAFF | TGTGCCAGCAGCTCTGACCCTCAGGGAAAAGCTTTCTTT
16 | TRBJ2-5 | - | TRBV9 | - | CASSPMALARGETQYF | TGTGCCAGCAGCCCCATGGCCCTAGCCAGAGGGGAGACCCAGTACTTC
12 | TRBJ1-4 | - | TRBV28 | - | CASSFLGSRLFF | TGTGCCAGCAGTTTCTTGGGATCGAGACTGTTTTTT
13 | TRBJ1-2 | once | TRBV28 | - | CASRQQGDLGYTF | TGTGCCAGCAGACAACAGGGAGACCTGGGCTACACCTTC
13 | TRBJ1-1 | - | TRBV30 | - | CACRTGTKTEAFF | TGTGCCTGCCGGACCGGGACAAAAACTGAAGCTTTCTTT
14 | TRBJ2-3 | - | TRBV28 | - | CASSGPSYGDTQYF | TGTGCCAGCAGTGGACCCTCCTATGGAGATACGCAGTATTTT
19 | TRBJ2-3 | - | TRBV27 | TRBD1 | CASSWFIGTGERRTDTQYF | TGTGCCAGCAGTTGGTTTATCGGGACAGGCGAGAGGAGGACAGATACGCAGTATTTT
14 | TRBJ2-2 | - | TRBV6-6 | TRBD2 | CASSYRGEAGELFF | TGTGCCAGCAGTTACCGGGGGGAAGCCGGGGAGCTGTTTTTT
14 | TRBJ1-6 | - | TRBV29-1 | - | CSVDYSPCGSPLHF | TGCAGCGTTGACTACAGTCCTTGCGGTTCACCCCTCCACTTT